This TCR beta chain was captured by sequencing in a study of blood T cell repertoires in COVID-19. Across the whole study: In each case, the material was cDNA or gDNA derived from T cells, B-cell-depleted T cells, or PBMCs.

Authors' data handling: Nucleated cell counts were estimated from reference gene primer amplification. Data came from immunoSEQ multiplex PCR; TCRdb stores just in-frame clones and leaves some out. Clone size and V and J calls were adopted from that table, with D and trimming inferred from the DNA. The sample carries around 150,000 clones, 70% to 90% recorded once. The CDR3 runs 15 residues. Trimming pared 6 bases from V and 0 bases from J, leaving 16 bases between. Germline V gives CDR1 SQVTM, CDR2 ANQGSEA. Those enrolled, adults aged 18 to 89 years, came from about two dozen US areas. Symptom resolution, clearance, or two negative PCRs marked the recovered donors of Cohort 3.

This TCR came from a woman aged 45-60 years who had recovered from COVID-19. The source material was PBMCs or T cells enriched from blood (not recorded which). The chain has TRBV29-1 and TRBJ2-3, with TRBD1 as a possible D gene (7 bases). CDR3 in amino acids: CSVPGGRASTDTQYF. The CDR3 DNA is TGCAGCGTCCCAGGGGGGCGCGCTAGCACAGATACGCAGTATTTT.